The source of this T cell receptor beta chain is a study of cytomegalovirus exposure and HLA in healthy donors. Points on this clone: At one of its ends the junction is not consistent with the germline gene, which may arise from a read error.

The CDR3 is 11 residues long. Germline loops: CDR1 GTSNPN, CDR2 SVGIG (reference sequence). The table came from immunoSEQ multiplex PCR; TCRdb's copy has only in-frame clones and leaves some out. The sample includes around 130,000 clones, around nine tenths seen only once; the top ten take 1.4%. This sequence joins TRBV30 and TRBJ2-3, with D tentatively TRBD2 (6 bases). The receptor was isolated from a man aged 25 to 45 in good health and CMV-seronegative. The sequenced sample was PBMCs. The CDR3 region has the DNA TGTGCCTGGGACCTCCGCGGGACCGGGGATTTT. Its translation is CAWDLRGTGDF. The variable domain in full, completed from reference TRBV30 and TRBJ2-3, reads SQTIHQWPATLVQPVGSPLSLECTVEGTSNPNLYWYRQAAGRGLQLLFYSVGIGQISSEVPQNLSASRPQDRQFILSSKKLLLSDSGFYLCAWDLRGTGDFGPGTRLTVL.